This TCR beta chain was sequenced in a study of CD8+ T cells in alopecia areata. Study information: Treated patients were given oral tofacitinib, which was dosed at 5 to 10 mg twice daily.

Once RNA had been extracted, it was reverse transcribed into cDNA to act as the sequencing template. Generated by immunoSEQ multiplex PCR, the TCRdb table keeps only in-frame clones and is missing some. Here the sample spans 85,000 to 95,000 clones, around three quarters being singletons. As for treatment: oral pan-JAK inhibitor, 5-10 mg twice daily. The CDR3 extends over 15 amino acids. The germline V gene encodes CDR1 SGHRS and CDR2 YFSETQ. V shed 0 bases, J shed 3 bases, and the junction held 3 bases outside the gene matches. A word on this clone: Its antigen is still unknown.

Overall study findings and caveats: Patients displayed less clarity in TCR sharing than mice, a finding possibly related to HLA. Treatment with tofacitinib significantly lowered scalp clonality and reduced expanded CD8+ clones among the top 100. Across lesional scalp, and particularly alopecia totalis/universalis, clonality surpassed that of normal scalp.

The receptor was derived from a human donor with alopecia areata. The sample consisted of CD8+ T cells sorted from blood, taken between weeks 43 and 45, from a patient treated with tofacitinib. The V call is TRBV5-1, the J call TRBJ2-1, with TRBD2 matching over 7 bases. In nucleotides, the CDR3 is TGCGCCAGCAGCTTGGCGGCTAGCGGCTACAATGAGCAGTTCTTC. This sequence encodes CASSLAASGYNEQFF.